The source of this T cell receptor (beta chain) is a study of a mutant IDH1 vaccine in newly diagnosed glioma. General study findings and limits: Of the patients, approximately 93% had vaccine-induced immune responses.

Germline values: CDR1 LNHDA, CDR2 SQIVND (reference sequence). This CDR3 region has 13 residues. V dropped 6 bases and J dropped 3; count of bases not matched to a gene: 4. In its sample, this clone was seen once. Its antigen is as yet unknown. The time point is: baseline, week 1 (first vaccination visit). Treatment noted: pre-vaccination baseline after standard-of-care therapy. TCRdb's table, derived via immunoSEQ multiplex PCR, lists solely in-frame clones and lacks some. Among roughly 86,000 clones listed, around 80% were seen once. The sequences come from PBMCs, collected from a glioma patient treated with radiotherapy, temozolomide or both. This clonotype was obtained from a man between 35 and 55 years old with glioma. The rearrangement links TRBV19 to TRBJ1-1; 7 positions match TRBD1. This CDR3 reads CASSRDRDTEAFF. In DNA form, the CDR3 reads TGTGCCAGTAGCCGTGACAGGGACACTGAAGCTTTCTTT.